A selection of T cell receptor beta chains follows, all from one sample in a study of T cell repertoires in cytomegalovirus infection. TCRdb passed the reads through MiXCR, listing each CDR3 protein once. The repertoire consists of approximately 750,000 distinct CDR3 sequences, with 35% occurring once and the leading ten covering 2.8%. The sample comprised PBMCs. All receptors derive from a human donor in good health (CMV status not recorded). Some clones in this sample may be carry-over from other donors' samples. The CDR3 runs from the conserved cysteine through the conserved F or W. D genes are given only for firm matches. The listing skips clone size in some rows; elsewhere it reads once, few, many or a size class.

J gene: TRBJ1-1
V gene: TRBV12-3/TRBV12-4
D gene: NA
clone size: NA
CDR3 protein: CASSLGGAAYWTEAFF
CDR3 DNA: TGTGCCAGCAGTTTAGGAGGGGCCGCATATTGGACTGAAGCTTTCTTT

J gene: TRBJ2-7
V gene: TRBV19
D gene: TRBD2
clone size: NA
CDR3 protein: CASPPRGGGTEIYSSYEQYF
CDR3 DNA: TGTGCCAGTCCTCCCCGCGGGGGTGGAACAGAAATTTACAGCTCCTACGAGCAGTACTTC

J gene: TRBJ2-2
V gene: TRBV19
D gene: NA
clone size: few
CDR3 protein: CASSIGGPAGELFF
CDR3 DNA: TGTGCCAGTAGCATAGGTGGTCCCGCCGGGGAGCTGTTTTTT

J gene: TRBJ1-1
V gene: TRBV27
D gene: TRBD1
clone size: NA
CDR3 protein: CASTTRDRGRGVEAFF
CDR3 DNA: TGTGCCAGCACCACCCGGGACAGGGGGCGCGGGGTTGAAGCTTTCTTT

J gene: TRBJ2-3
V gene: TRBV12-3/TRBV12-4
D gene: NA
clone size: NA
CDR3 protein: CASSLAGRGGTDTQYF
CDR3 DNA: TGTGCCAGCAGTTTAGCCGGCAGGGGGGGCACAGATACGCAGTATTTT

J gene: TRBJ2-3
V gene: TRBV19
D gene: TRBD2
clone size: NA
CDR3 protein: CASSTRLGGTTSTDTQYF
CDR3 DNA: TGTGCCAGTAGTACCCGGCTGGGGGGGACCACCTCCACAGATACGCAGTATTTT

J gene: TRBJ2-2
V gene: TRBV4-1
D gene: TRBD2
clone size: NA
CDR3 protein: CASSQHTSGRNTGELFF
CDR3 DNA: TGCGCCAGCAGCCAACACACTAGCGGGAGGAACACCGGGGAGCTGTTTTTT

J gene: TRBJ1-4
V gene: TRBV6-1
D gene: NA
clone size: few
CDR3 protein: CASKKNSLGMGKLFF
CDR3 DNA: TGTGCCAGCAAGAAGAACAGTTTAGGGATGGGGAAACTGTTTTTT

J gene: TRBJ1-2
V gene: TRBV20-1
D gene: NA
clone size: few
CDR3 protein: CSARRVEGVGGYTF
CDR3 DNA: TGCAGTGCTAGAAGGGTCGAAGGGGTGGGGGGCTACACCTTC

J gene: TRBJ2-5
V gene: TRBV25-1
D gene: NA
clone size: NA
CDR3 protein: CASSVRDRETQYF
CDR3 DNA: TGTGCCAGCAGTGTGCGGGACCGAGAGACCCAGTACTTC

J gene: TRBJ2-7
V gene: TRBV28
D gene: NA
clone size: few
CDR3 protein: CASSFLNYEQYF
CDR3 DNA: TGTGCCAGCAGCTTCCTGAACTACGAGCAGTACTTC

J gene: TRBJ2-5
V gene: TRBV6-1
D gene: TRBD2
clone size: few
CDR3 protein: CASNSGTLQETQYF
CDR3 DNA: TGTGCCAGCAATAGCGGGACCCTCCAAGAGACCCAGTACTTC

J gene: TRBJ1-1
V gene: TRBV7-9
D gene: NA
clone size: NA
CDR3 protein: CASSLGLGGMNTEAFF
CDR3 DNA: TGTGCCAGCAGCTTAGGGTTGGGGGGGATGAACACTGAAGCTTTCTTT

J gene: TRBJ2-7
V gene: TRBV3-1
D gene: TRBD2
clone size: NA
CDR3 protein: CATGGTSGKYEQYF
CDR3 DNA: TGTGCCACCGGGGGGACTAGCGGGAAGTACGAGCAGTACTTC

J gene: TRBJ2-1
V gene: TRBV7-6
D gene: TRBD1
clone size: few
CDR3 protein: CARAQQGSDNEQFF
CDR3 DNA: TGTGCCAGGGCTCAACAGGGGTCCGACAATGAGCAGTTCTTC

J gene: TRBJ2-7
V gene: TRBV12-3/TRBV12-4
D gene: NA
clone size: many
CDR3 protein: CASSRTVAYEQYF
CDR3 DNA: TGTGCCAGCAGCCGTACGGTGGCCTACGAGCAGTACTTC

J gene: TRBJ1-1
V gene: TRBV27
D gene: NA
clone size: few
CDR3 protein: CASSPNSRAGAFF
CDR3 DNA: TGTGCCAGCAGTCCAAACTCGAGGGCCGGTGCTTTCTTT

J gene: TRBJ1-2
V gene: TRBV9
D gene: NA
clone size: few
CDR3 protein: CASSGDIPGYTF
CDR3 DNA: TGTGCCAGCAGCGGGGACATTCCAGGCTACACCTTC

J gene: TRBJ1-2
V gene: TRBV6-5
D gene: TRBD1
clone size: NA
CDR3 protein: CASLPHRGLGGGYTF
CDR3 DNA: TGTGCCAGCCTCCCTCACAGGGGCCTCGGGGGTGGCTACACCTTC

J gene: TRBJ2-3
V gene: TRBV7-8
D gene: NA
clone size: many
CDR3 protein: CASSLEWGRTDTQYF
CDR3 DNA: TGTGCCAGCAGCTTAGAGTGGGGCCGCACAGATACGCAGTATTTT

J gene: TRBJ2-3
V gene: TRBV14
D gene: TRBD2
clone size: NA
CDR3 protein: CASSQGASGFTDTQYF
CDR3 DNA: TGTGCCAGCAGCCAAGGGGCTAGCGGGTTCACAGATACGCAGTATTTT

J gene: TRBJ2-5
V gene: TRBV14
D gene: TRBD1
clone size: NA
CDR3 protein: CASSQLRQGWGETQYF
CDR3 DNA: TGTGCCAGCAGCCAGCTCCGACAGGGTTGGGGAGAGACCCAGTACTTC

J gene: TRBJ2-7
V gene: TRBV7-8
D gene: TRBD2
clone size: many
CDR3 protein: CASSLAASGSYEQYF
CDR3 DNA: TGTGCCAGCAGCTTAGCGGCTAGCGGTTCCTACGAGCAGTACTTC

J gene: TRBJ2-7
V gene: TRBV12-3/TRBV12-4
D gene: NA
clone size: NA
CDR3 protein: CASSSHSDRPVYEQYF
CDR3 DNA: TGTGCCAGCAGTTCACACAGCGATCGACCTGTGTACGAGCAGTACTTC

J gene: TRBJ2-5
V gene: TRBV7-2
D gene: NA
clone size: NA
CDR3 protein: CASSSSVLGGETQYF
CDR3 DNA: TGTGCCAGCAGCTCTTCGGTCCTAGGGGGAGAGACCCAGTACTTC

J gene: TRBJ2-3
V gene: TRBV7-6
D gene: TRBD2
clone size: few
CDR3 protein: CASSRGLAGAADTQYF
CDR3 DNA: TGTGCCAGCAGCCGGGGGCTAGCGGGGGCCGCAGATACGCAGTATTTT

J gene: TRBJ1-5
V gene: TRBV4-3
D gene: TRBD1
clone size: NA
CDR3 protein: CASSHLTGGNQPQHF
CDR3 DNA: TGCGCCAGCAGCCATCTTACAGGGGGCAATCAGCCCCAGCATTTT

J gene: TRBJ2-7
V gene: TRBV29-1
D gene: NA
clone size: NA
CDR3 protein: CSVVRSYEQYF
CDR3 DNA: TGCAGCGTTGTCAGATCCTACGAGCAGTACTTC

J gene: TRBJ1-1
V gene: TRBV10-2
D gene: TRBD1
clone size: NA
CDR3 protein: CASRDDRTGQNTEAFF
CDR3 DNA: TGCGCCAGCAGGGATGATCGGACAGGGCAGAACACTGAAGCTTTCTTT

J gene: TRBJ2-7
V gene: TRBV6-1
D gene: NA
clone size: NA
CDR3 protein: CASSRVGTGLYYEQYF
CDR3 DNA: TGTGCCAGCAGTAGAGTGGGAACGGGGCTGTACTACGAGCAGTACTTC

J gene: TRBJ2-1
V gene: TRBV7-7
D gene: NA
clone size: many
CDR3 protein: CASSPDSGVNEQFF
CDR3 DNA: TGTGCTAGCAGCCCAGACAGTGGGGTTAATGAGCAGTTCTTC

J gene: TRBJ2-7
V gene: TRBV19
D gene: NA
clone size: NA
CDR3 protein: CASTLSIGPSYEQYF
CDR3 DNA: TGTGCCAGTACCTTATCGATCGGGCCCTCCTACGAGCAGTACTTC

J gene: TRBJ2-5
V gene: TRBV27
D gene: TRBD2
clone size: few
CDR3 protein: CASSKTSGARAQYF
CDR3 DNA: TGTGCCAGCAGCAAGACTAGCGGGGCGAGGGCCCAGTACTTC

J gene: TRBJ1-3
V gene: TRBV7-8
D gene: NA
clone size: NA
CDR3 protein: CASSRSAGSGNTIYF
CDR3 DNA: TGTGCCAGCAGCCGTTCAGCAGGCTCTGGAAACACCATATATTTT

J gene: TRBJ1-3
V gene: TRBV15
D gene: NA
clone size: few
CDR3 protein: CATSRDPRRLSSGNTIYF
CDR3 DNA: TGTGCCACCAGCAGAGATCCCAGGCGACTGAGCTCTGGAAACACCATATATTTT

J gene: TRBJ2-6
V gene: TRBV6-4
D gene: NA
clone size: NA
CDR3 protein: CASSEGVTSGANVLTF
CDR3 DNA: TGTGCCAGCAGTGAGGGCGTTACCTCTGGGGCCAACGTCCTGACTTTC

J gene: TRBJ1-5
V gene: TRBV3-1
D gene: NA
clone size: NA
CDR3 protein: CASSQEYPKDHSNQPQHF
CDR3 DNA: TGTGCCAGCAGCCAAGAATATCCTAAGGATCATAGCAATCAGCCCCAGCATTTT

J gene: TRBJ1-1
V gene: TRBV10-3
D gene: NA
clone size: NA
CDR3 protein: CAISDQGQPEAFF
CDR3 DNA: TGTGCCATCAGTGACCAAGGACAGCCTGAAGCTTTCTTT

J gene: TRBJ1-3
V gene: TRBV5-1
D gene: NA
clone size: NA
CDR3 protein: CASSPGPLSGNTIYF
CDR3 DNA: TGCGCCAGCAGCCCGGGACCGCTCTCTGGAAACACCATATATTTT

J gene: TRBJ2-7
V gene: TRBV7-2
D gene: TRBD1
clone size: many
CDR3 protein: CASIKDRVTGEQYF
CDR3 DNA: TGTGCCAGCATCAAGGACAGGGTAACGGGCGAGCAGTACTTC

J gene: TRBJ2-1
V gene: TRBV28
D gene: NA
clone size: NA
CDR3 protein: CASRPPTYPNEQFF
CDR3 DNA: TGTGCCTCCCGCCCCCCTACTTATCCAAATGAGCAGTTCTTC

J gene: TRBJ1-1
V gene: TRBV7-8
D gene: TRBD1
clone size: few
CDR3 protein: CASSLLGDSFYTEAFF
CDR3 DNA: TGTGCCAGCAGTCTCCTGGGGGACAGTTTTTACACTGAAGCTTTCTTT

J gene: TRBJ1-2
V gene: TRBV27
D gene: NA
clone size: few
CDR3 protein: CASALGHTYGYTF
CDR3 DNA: TGTGCCAGCGCTTTGGGGCATACCTATGGCTACACCTTC

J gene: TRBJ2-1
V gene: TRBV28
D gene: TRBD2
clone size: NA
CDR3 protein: CASRRLAGTLYNEQFF
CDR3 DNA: TGTGCCAGCAGACGCTTAGCGGGCACTCTCTACAATGAGCAGTTCTTC

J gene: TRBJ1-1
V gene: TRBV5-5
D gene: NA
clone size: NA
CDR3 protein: CASSSLAGLGDTEAFF
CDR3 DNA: TGTGCCAGCAGCTCCTTGGCAGGGCTGGGGGACACTGAAGCTTTCTTT

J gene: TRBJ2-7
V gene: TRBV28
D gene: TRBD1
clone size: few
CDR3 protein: CASSLSAPDRAYEQYF
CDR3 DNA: TGTGCCAGCAGTCTTAGTGCCCCGGACAGGGCGTACGAGCAGTACTTC

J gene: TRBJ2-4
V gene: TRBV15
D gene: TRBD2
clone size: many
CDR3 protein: CATSRQRGGINIQYF
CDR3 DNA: TGTGCCACCAGCAGGCAGCGGGGGGGGATAAACATTCAGTACTTC

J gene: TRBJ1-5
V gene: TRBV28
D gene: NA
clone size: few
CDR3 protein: CASSSWSGAGVTQPQHF
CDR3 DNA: TGTGCCAGCAGTTCCTGGTCCGGAGCAGGGGTAACTCAGCCCCAGCATTTT

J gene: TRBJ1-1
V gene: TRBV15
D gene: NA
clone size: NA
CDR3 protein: CATTPIMNTEAFF
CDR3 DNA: TGTGCCACCACACCAATAATGAACACTGAAGCTTTCTTT

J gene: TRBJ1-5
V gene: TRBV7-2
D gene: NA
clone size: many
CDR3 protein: CASSLLYSNQPQHF
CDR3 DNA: TGTGCCAGCAGCTTACTTTATAGCAATCAGCCCCAGCATTTT

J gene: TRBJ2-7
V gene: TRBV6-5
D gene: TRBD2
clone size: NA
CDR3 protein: CASSYSSRTSGSYEQYF
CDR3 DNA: TGTGCCAGCAGTTACTCGTCCAGGACTAGCGGCTCCTACGAGCAGTACTTC

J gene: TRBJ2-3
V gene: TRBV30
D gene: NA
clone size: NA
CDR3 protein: CAWAPSFEAKYF
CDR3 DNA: TGTGCCTGGGCCCCCTCCTTCGAGGCGAAGTATTTT

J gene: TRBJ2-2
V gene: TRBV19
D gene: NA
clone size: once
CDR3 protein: CASSVTGFTGELFF
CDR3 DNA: TGTGCCAGTAGTGTGACAGGTTTCACCGGGGAGCTGTTTTTT

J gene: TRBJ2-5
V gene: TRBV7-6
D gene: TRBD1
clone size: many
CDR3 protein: CASSAPGTGRETQYF
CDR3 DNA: TGTGCCAGCAGCGCACCCGGGACAGGGAGGGAGACCCAGTACTTC

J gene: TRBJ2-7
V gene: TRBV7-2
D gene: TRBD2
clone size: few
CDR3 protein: CASSSQRGGTYEQYF
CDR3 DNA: TGTGCCAGCAGCTCCCAGCGGGGGGGGACCTACGAGCAGTACTTC

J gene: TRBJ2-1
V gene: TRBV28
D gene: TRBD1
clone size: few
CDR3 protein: CASRGTGYDEQFF
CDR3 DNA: TGTGCCAGCAGGGGGACAGGGTACGATGAGCAGTTCTTC

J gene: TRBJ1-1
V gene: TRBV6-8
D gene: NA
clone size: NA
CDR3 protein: CASSYSRPDNEAFF
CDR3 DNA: TGTGCCAGCAGTTACTCCAGGCCGGACAATGAAGCTTTCTTT